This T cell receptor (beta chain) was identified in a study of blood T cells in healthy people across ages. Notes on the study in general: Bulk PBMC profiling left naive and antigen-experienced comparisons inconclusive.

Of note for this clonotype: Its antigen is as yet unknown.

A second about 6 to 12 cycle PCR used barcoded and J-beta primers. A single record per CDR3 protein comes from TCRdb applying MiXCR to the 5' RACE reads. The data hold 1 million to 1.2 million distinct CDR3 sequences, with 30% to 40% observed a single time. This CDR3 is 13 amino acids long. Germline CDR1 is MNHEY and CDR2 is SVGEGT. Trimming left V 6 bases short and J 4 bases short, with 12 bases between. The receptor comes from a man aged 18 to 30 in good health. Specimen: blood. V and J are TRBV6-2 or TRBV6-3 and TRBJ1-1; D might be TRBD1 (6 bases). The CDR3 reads CASSPGVRTEAFF. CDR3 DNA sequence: TGTGCCAGCAGCCCAGGGGTGCGCACTGAAGCTTTCTTT.